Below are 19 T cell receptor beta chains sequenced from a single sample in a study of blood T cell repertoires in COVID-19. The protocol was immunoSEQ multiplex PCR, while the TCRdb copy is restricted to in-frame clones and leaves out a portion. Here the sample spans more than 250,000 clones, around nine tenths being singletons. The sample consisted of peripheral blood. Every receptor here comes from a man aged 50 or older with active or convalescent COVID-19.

This CDR3 is CAWSARYEQYF. In DNA, the CDR3 is TGTGCCTGGAGTGCTCGCTACGAGCAGTACTTC. This chain links TRBV30 with TRBJ2-7; the D is unclear. CDR1 and CDR2 from the germline V gene are GTSNPN and SVGIG (reference sequence). The CDR3 has 11 residues. Trimming left V 1 base short and J 3 bases short, with 4 bases between.

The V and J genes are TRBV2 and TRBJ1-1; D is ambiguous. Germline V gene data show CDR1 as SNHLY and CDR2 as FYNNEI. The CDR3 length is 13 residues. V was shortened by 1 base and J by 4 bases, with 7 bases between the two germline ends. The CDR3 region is CASSEGPGTEAFF. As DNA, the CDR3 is TGTGCCAGCAGTGAAGGTCCCGGCACTGAAGCTTTCTTT.

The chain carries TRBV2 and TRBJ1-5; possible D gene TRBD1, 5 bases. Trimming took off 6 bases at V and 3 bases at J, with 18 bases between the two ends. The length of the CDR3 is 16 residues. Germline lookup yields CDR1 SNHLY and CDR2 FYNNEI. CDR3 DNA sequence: TGTGCCAGCAGGCGGGGCCACCCCCTTTTCAATCAGCCCCAGCATTTT. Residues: CASRRGHPLFNQPQHF.

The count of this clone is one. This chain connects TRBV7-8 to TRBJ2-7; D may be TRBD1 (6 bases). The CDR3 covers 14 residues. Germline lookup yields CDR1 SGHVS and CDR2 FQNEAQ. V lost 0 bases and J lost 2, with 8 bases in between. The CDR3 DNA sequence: TGTGCCAGCAGCTTAGCCGGACAGACCTACGAGCAGTACTTC. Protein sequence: CASSLAGQTYEQYF.

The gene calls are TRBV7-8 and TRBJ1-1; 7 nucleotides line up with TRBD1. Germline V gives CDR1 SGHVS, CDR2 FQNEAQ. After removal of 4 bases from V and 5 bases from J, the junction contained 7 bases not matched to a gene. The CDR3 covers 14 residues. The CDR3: CASSSWDSRTEAFF. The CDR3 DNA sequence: TGTGCCAGCAGCTCGTGGGACAGTAGGACTGAAGCTTTCTTT.

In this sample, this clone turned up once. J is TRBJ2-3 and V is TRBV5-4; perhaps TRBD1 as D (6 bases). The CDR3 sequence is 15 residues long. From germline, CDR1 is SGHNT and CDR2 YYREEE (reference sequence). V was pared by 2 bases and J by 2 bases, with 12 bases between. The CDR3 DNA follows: TGTGCCAGCAGCTTTCAGGGGATTCTCACAGATACGCAGTATTTT. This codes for CASSFQGILTDTQYF.

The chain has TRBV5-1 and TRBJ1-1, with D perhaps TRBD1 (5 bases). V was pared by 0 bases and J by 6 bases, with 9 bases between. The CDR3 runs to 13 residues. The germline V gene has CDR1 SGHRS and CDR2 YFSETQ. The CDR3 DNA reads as TGCGCCAGCAGCTTGGGGCAGGGTGCTGAAGCTTTCTTT. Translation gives CASSLGQGAEAFF.

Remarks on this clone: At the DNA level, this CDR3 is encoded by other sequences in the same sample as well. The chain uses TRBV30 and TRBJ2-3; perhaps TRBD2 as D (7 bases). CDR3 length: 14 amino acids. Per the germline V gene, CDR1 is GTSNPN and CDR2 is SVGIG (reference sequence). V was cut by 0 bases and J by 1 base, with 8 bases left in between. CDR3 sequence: CAWSVGGGTDTQYF. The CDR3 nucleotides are TGTGCCTGGAGTGTAGGGGGGGGCACAGATACGCAGTATTTT.

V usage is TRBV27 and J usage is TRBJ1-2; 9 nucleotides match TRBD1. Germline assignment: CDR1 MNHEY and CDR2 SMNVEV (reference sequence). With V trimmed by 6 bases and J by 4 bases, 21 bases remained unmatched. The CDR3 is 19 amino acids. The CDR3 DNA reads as TGTGCCAGCAGCCGGAGGACCTCGCCGGGACAGGGAAACCTCTATGGCTACACCTTC. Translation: CASSRRTSPGQGNLYGYTF.

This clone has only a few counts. CDR3 region: CASSADPGDTEAFF. DNA for the CDR3: TGTGCCAGCAGCGCGGACCCGGGGGACACTGAAGCTTTCTTT. The V and J genes are TRBV9 and TRBJ1-1; tentative D call: TRBD1 (5 bases). V was shortened by 3 bases and J by 3 bases, with 12 bases between the two germline ends. CDR3 length equals 14 residues. Germline CDR1 reads SGDLS; CDR2 reads YYNGEE.

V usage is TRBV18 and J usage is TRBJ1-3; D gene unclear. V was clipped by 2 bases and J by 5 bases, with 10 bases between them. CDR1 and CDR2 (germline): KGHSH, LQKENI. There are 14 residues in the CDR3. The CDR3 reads CASSPSDNRNTIYF. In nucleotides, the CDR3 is TGTGCCAGCTCACCATCAGATAATAGAAACACCATATATTTT.

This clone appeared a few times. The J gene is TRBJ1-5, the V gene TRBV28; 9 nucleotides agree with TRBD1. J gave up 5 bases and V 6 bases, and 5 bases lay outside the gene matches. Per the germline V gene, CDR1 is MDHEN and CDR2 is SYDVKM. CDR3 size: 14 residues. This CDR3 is CASSRDRVDQPQHF. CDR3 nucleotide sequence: TGTGCCAGCAGCAGGGACAGGGTAGATCAGCCCCAGCATTTT.

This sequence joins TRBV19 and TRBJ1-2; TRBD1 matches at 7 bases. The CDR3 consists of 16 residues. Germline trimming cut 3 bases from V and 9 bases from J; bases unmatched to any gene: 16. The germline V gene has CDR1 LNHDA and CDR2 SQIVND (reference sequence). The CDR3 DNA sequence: TGTGCCAGTAGTATCTTGAGGGGGCCCCAAAAAGAGTGCTACACCTTC. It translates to CASSILRGPQKECYTF.

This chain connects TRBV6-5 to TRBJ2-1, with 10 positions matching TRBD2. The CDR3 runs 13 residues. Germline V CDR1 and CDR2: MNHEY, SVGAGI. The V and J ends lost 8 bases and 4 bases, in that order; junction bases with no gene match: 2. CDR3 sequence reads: CASERGGYNEQFF. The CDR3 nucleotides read TGTGCCAGCGAGCGGGGGGGTTACAATGAGCAGTTCTTC.

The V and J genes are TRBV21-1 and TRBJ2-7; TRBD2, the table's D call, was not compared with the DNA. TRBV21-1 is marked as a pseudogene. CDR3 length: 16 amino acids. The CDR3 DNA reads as TGTGCCAGCAGCAAAAAAACTAGCGGCAGCTCCTACGAGCAGTACTTC. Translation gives CASSKKTSGSSYEQYF.

CDR3 residues: CASSQGQPTGFNEKLFF. The CDR3 DNA reads as TGCGCCAGCAGCCAAGGCCAACCGACAGGCTTTAATGAAAAACTGTTTTTT. The chain recombines TRBV4-3 with TRBJ1-4; tentatively, D is TRBD1 (6 bases). Trimming cost V 1 base and J 4 bases, with 16 bases left between them. CDR1 is LGHNA and CDR2 is YSLEER in the germline V gene. This CDR3 is 17 amino acids long.

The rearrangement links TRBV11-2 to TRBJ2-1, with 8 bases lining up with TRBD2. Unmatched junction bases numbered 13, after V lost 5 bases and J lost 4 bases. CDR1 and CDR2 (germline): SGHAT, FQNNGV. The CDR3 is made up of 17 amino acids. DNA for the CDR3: TGTGCCAGCAGCCCCCGTCGCCGGGGGGGCTCGTACAATGAGCAGTTCTTC. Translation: CASSPRRRGGSYNEQFF.

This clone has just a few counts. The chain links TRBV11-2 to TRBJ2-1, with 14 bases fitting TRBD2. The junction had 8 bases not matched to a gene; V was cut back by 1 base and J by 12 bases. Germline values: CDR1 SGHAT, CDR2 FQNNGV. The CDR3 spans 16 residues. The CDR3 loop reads CASSLGMTSGRAGQFF. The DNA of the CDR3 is TGTGCCAGCAGCTTAGGGATGACTAGCGGGAGGGCCGGGCAGTTCTTC.

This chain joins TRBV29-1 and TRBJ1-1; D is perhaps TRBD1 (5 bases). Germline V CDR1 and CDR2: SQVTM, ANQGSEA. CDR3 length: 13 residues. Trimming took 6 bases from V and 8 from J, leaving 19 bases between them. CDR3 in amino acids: CSVKGRVSPEAFF. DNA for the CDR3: TGCAGCGTAAAAGGCAGGGTAAGCCCCGAAGCTTTCTTT.